This T cell receptor beta chain comes out of a study of shared clonotypes between healthy human individuals. Overall study context: There were three CD4 naive, three CD4 memory, two CD8 naive and one CD8 memory plates per donor.

Concerning this clone: No antigen is known for it.

Study results and caveats: Against clonotypes common to all four donors, non-shared ones had lower generation probabilities.

Here immunoSEQ multiplex PCR was the method, and the copy in TCRdb shows in-frame clones only, minus some. The sample holds roughly 1,600,000 clones, 97% to 99% seen once. Germline-derived CDR1 and CDR2 are MNHEY and SVGAGI. V lost 4 bases, J lost 4 bases, and 14 bases lay in between. This CDR3 has 14 amino acids. The rearrangement links TRBV6-5 to TRBJ2-7, with D possibly matching TRBD2 (5 bases). This receptor was obtained from a man younger than 45 in good health. The sample consisted of naive CD4+ T cells sorted from blood. Regarding subset: CD45RA+ positively selected. CDR3 sequence (DNA): TGTGCCAGCAGTTTCTCCGGGAACCCTTACGAGCAGTACTTC. This sequence encodes CASSFSGNPYEQYF.